This T cell receptor beta chain was recovered during a study of vaccination effects on CD4 cells after COVID-19. V lost 2 bases to trimming and J lost 5 bases, with 12 bases between them. The CDR3 runs 14 residues. Germline lookup yields CDR1 SGHRS and CDR2 YFSETQ. To note about this clone: The antigen is not known.

Sequencing was performed with immunoSEQ multiplex PCR; in TCRdb, only in-frame clones are kept and a portion is missing. The sample has some 74,000 clones, 81% seen once. Study results and caveats: Pronounced clonal contraction occurred in clones induced by infection and by vaccine late after vaccination.

ViraFEST used viral peptide pools to expand antigen-specific CD4+ T cells before sequencing. Culture proceeded for nine to eleven days, and CD4+ T cells were then isolated. BNT162b2 vaccine or mRNA-1273 vaccine was given to participants in two doses. The healthy vaccine recipients, who had no prior SARS-CoV-2 infection, showed negative nucleocapsid antibodies. This sequence was found in a human donor who received a COVID-19 vaccine. Here the sequenced sample was CD4+ T cells from PBMCs cultured with HCoV-229E spike peptides, taken after COVID-19 vaccination. This chain connects TRBV5-1 to TRBJ2-3, with D tentatively TRBD1 (7 bases). CDR3 sequence: CASSFRGDGDTQYF. CDR3 coding DNA: TGCGCCAGCAGCTTCAGGGGGGATGGAGATACGCAGTATTTT.